This paragraph covers one TCR beta chain sequence. This sample stems from a study of blood T cell repertoires in COVID-19. On the study more broadly: Italy, Spain and the United States were the sources of the convalescent and acute COVID-19 samples.

Assay: immunoSEQ multiplex PCR; the TCRdb copy retains only in-frame clones and omits some. The data hold about 140,000 clones, with about 80% observed a single time. Sequencing used peripheral blood. The clonotype originates from a human donor in a cohort sampled during active COVID-19.

In nucleotides, the CDR3 is TGTGCCAGCAGCCTAGGGGCTACCCGAACCAGCTCCTACGAGCAGTACTTC. Residues: CASSLGATRTSSYEQYF. The chain joins TRBV7-4 to TRBJ2-7, with D perhaps TRBD1 (5 bases). This CDR3 is built from 17 residues. Between the trimmed V and J ends, which lost 5 bases and 0 bases, there was a span of 20 bases. In germline, CDR1 is SGHVT, CDR2 SQSDAQ. The full variable domain, rest sourced from reference TRBV7-4 and TRBJ2-7, is GAGVSQSPRYKVAKRGRDVALRCDSISGHVTLYWYRQTLGQGSEVLTYSQSDAQRDKSGRPSGRFSAERPERSVSTLKIQRTEQGDSAVYLCASSLGATRTSSYEQYFGPGTRLTVT.